This T cell receptor (beta chain) comes out of a study of response to subunit inactivated influenza vaccine. Study results and limitations: Each seasonal flu vaccination may recruit only limited new T cells, authors suggested.

For this clonotype: What it binds is not known.

The CDR3 spans 11 residues. V was shortened by 3 bases and J by 16 bases, with 13 bases between the two germline ends. MiXCR, run by TCRdb on the RT-PCR reads, gives a single entry per CDR3 protein. This table holds 630,000 or so distinct CDR3 sequences, 15% to 19% found once. The specimen was PBMCs from blood, collected less than 13 days after vaccination. The chain is built from TRBV12-3 or TRBV12-4 and TRBJ2-1, with D perhaps being TRBD1 or TRBD2 (5 bases each). The clonotype comes from a man aged 45 to 65 who received an inactivated influenza vaccine. CDR3 coding DNA: TGTGCCAGCAGTTTGGGGACCGACCGATTCTTC. It encodes CASSLGTDRFF.